This entry is about one TCR beta chain. Its antigen is unidentified. These data belong to a study of response to subunit inactivated influenza vaccine. MiXCR was run by TCRdb on the RT-PCR reads, yielding one entry per CDR3 protein. The repertoire holds about 520,000 distinct CDR3 sequences, with roughly 9.7% as singletons. General study findings and limits: T cells newly recruited by each seasonal influenza vaccination are few, the authors suggested.

This specimen was PBMCs from blood, taken about 40 days after vaccination. The sequence was collected from a man aged 45-65 years who received an inactivated influenza vaccine.

The CDR3 loop reads CASSLNQEAFF. The CDR3 coding sequence is TGTGCCAGCAGTTTAAACCAGGAAGCTTTCTTT. The V and J genes are TRBV12-3 or TRBV12-4 and TRBJ1-1; no definite D call. The germline V and J ends were trimmed by 2 bases and 8 bases, with 6 bases remaining between them. The CDR3 spans 11 residues.